The rows below give T cell receptor beta chains drawn from one sample of a study of cytomegalovirus exposure and HLA in healthy donors. Sequencing used immunoSEQ multiplex PCR; TCRdb keeps in-frame clones, though not all of them. The table shows 140,000 or so clones, with about 80% occurring only once. Material: PBMCs. The receptor set was obtained from a woman aged 55-70 years in good health and CMV-seropositive. Both conserved end residues are part of each CDR3. D genes are given only for firm matches. Only part of the rows carry a size: once, few, many, or a class if the clone is expanded.

TRBV9,TRBD2,few,TRBJ2-2,CASSQGTSGLNTGELFF,TGTGCCAGCAGCCAAGGGACTAGCGGGCTGAACACCGGGGAGCTGTTTTTT
TRBV28,NA,NA,TRBJ1-4,CASSLHTGSNEKLFF,TGTGCCAGCAGTTTACACACGGGATCTAATGAAAAACTGTTTTTT
TRBV28,TRBD1,NA,TRBJ1-1,CASRRATGQSEAFF,TGTGCCAGCAGGAGGGCAACGGGACAGAGTGAAGCTTTCTTT
TRBV5-4,NA,once,TRBJ2-3,CASSLAVDTQYF,TGTGCCAGCAGCTTGGCAGTAGATACGCAGTATTTT
TRBV5-4,NA,NA,TRBJ1-2,CASSFSGAVGYTF,TGTGCCAGCAGCTTTTCAGGGGCAGTTGGCTACACCTTC
TRBV5-3,TRBD2,NA,TRBJ2-3,CARSLPQRGCLPTQYF,TGTGCCAGAAGCTTACCACAGCGGGGGTGCCTCCCGACGCAGTATTTT
TRBV28,NA,NA,TRBJ1-2,CASSPKKTYGYTF,TGTGCCAGCAGTCCAAAAAAGACATATGGCTACACCTTC
TRBV18,TRBD1,NA,TRBJ1-1,CASSPGQGANTEAFF,TGTGCCAGCTCACCGGGACAGGGGGCGAACACTGAAGCTTTCTTT
TRBV18,TRBD2,NA,TRBJ2-1,CASSPTAGGSYNEQFF,TGTGCCAGCTCACCTACAGCGGGAGGCTCCTACAATGAGCAGTTCTTC
TRBV19,NA,NA,TRBJ2-2,CASKEAGELFF,TGTGCCAGTAAGGAGGCCGGGGAGCTGTTTTTT
TRBV5-1,TRBD1,NA,TRBJ2-1,CASATGVPNEQFF,TGCGCCAGCGCAACAGGGGTACCGAATGAGCAGTTCTTC
TRBV7-2,TRBD1,NA,TRBJ1-2,CASSLRGGDLYGYTF,TGTGCCAGCAGCTTGAGAGGGGGCGATCTCTATGGCTACACCTTC
TRBV6-6,NA,NA,TRBJ1-4,CATTGDTNEKLFF,TGTGCCACCACGGGTGATACTAATGAAAAACTGTTTTTT
TRBV30,NA,NA,TRBJ2-7,CAWSRGSPLPNEQYF,TGTGCCTGGAGCCGCGGGTCGCCTTTGCCCAACGAGCAGTACTTC
TRBV11-2,NA,once,TRBJ2-3,CASSLGAASTDTQYF,TGTGCCAGCAGCTTAGGAGCGGCAAGCACAGATACGCAGTATTTT
TRBV2,NA,once,TRBJ2-1,CASSGVDEQFF,TGTGCCAGCAGCGGGGTGGATGAGCAGTTCTTC
TRBV28,TRBD1,NA,TRBJ2-3,CASREDRADTQYF,TGTGCCAGCAGGGAGGACAGGGCGGATACGCAGTATTTT
TRBV4-3,TRBD2,NA,TRBJ2-7,CASSQDLGLAGLEQYF,TGCGCCAGCAGCCAAGATCTTGGGCTAGCGGGGCTCGAGCAGTACTTC
TRBV5-4,TRBD2,once,TRBJ2-7,CATQAGSRESAYEQYF,TGTGCCACCCAAGCGGGCTCGCGGGAGAGCGCCTACGAGCAGTACTTC
TRBV5-1,TRBD2,NA,TRBJ2-1,CASSFPGDSGISYNEQFF,TGCGCCAGCAGCTTCCCCGGGGATAGCGGGATCTCCTACAATGAGCAGTTCTTC
TRBV19,NA,NA,TRBJ2-1,CASSLVADNEQFF,TGTGCCAGTAGTTTGGTAGCGGACAATGAGCAGTTCTTC
TRBV4-1,NA,NA,TRBJ2-1,CASSGPYNEQFF,TGCGCCAGCAGCGGCCCCTACAATGAGCAGTTCTTC
TRBV19,TRBD1,once,TRBJ1-5,CASSLWQGDQPQHF,TGTGCCAGTAGTTTGTGGCAGGGGGATCAGCCCCAGCATTTT
TRBV5-6,NA,NA,TRBJ2-3,CASSLGAADTQYF,TGTGCCAGCAGCTTGGGGGCTGCAGATACGCAGTATTTT